The next 23 T cell receptor beta chains were all read from a single sample in a study of shared clonotypes between healthy human individuals (dated by TCRdb to 2018 to 2021). The library was prepared using the immunoSEQ multiplex PCR assay. The source is immuneACCESS, and TCRdb retained only in-frame sequences with V and J called. Part of the clones is not carried over; for the studies checked, unresolved V genes explain less than half of this, and the remainder is unexplained. The sample table shows about 1 million clones, and around 76% are seen once. Together, the top ten hold approximately 1.5% of the sample. Material: memory CD4+ T cells sorted from blood. This sample's cell subset or site label indicates: CD45RA-negative fraction. All receptors derive from a young man in good health.

This chain joins TRBV15 and TRBJ2-6, with D unresolved. Germline-derived CDR1 and CDR2 are LNHNV and YYDKDF (reference sequence). The CDR3 is 15 residues long. V was trimmed by 0 bases and J by 5 bases, leaving 8 bases between them. CDR3 in amino acids: CATSREDLRANVLTF. As DNA, the CDR3 is TGTGCCACCAGCAGAGAAGACCTCAGGGCCAACGTCCTGACTTTC.

This clone was observed a few times. The chain joins TRBV10-2 to TRBJ1-1, with 7 nucleotides matching TRBD1. The CDR3 consists of 13 residues. V was pared by 4 bases and J by 6 bases, with 5 bases of the junction left unmatched. Germline CDR1 is WSHSY and CDR2 is SAAADI. CDR3 protein: CASSATGAPEAFF. In nucleotides, the CDR3 is TGCGCCAGCAGTGCTACAGGGGCACCTGAAGCTTTCTTT.

This chain links TRBV6-5 with TRBJ1-6, with D unclear. Germline lookup yields CDR1 MNHEY and CDR2 SVGAGI. The CDR3 spans 12 residues. The germline V and J ends were trimmed by 6 bases and 7 bases, with 7 bases remaining between them. CDR3 loop: CASRSINSPLHF. The CDR3 DNA reads as TGTGCCAGCAGGTCCATCAATTCACCCCTCCACTTT.

The chain employs TRBV10-3 and TRBJ2-7, with unresolved D. The germline V gene encodes CDR1 ENHRY and CDR2 SYGVKD. Trimming shortened V by 5 bases and J by 7 bases, and 15 bases separated the two germline ends. This CDR3 spans 13 amino acids. Written as DNA, the CDR3 is TGTGCCATCAGTTCCGGGCCCGGTTGGGAGCAGTACTTC. Protein sequence: CAISSGPGWEQYF.

This sequence joins TRBV7-8 and TRBJ2-5; 9 positions match TRBD2. The CDR3 sequence is 14 residues long. Germline V lookup: CDR1 SGHVS, CDR2 FQNEAQ. J lost 6 bases, V lost 7 bases, and 9 bases had no gene match. In DNA form, the CDR3 reads TGTGCCAGCACCCCGGTTAGCGGGAGACAGACCCAGTACTTC. It encodes CASTPVSGRQTQYF.

The rearrangement links TRBV7-2 to TRBJ2-7; a weak D match, TRBD2 (5 bases). V gave up 1 base and J gave up 2 bases, with 15 bases separating them. CDR3 length: 16 residues. Germline V gives CDR1 SGHTA, CDR2 FQGNSA. Written as DNA, the CDR3 is TGTGCCAGCAGCTTAGTGCCGGACCCCGGGGCCTACGAGCAGTACTTC. Protein sequence: CASSLVPDPGAYEQYF.

This chain uses TRBV6-6 with TRBJ2-1; D uncertain. This CDR3 spans 13 amino acids. V lost 5 bases to trimming and J lost 5 bases, with 10 bases between them. The germline gives CDR1 MNHNY, CDR2 SVGAGI (reference sequence). CDR3 loop: CASSHRWDNEQFF. Written as DNA, the CDR3 is TGTGCCAGCAGTCACCGATGGGACAATGAGCAGTTCTTC.

To note about this clone: This may come from a read error, since a much larger clone is one base off. This sample includes further DNA sequences coding for the same CDR3. V usage is TRBV6-1 and J usage is TRBJ1-6, with D maybe TRBD1 (5 bases). V lost 1 base and J lost 9, with 7 bases in between. Germline-derived CDR1 and CDR2 are MNHNS and SASEGT. The CDR3 runs 13 residues. The CDR3 bases are TGTGCCAGCAGTGAAGTGGGGGGTTCACCCCTCCACTTT. It is translated as CASSEVGGSPLHF.

The chain links TRBV27 to TRBJ1-3; TRBD1 is a possible D gene (6 bases). V shed 2 bases and J shed 3 bases, with 8 bases lying between them. The CDR3 covers 14 residues. Germline V gene lookup returns CDR1 MNHEY and CDR2 SMNVEV (reference sequence). The CDR3 sequence is CASSLTGFGNTIYF. The DNA of the CDR3 is TGTGCCAGCAGTTTAACAGGGTTTGGAAACACCATATATTTT.

The J gene is TRBJ1-2, the V gene TRBV5-6; 7 bases fit TRBD1. CDR3 length equals 14 residues. Trimming cost V 0 bases and J 7 bases; bases outside gene matches: 6. Germline V gives CDR1 SGHDT, CDR2 YYEEEE. The CDR3 bases are TGTGCCAGCAGCTTGGGAAGACAGGGCTTTGGCTACACCTTC. As protein: CASSLGRQGFGYTF.

This clone was recorded once. The chain is built from TRBV5-1 and TRBJ2-7, with D hard to call. The V end was cut by 5 bases, the J end by 3 bases, with 9 bases between. The germline gives CDR1 SGHRS, CDR2 YFSETQ. This CDR3 spans 12 amino acids. CDR3 DNA sequence: TGCGCCAGCAGTTCCATCCACTACGAGCAGTACTTC. This sequence encodes CASSSIHYEQYF.

This chain uses TRBV7-2 with TRBJ2-3; 10 bases agree with TRBD1. Trimming cost V 4 bases and J 5 bases; bases outside gene matches: 6. Germline V gene sequence: CDR1 SGHTA, CDR2 FQGNSA. The CDR3 covers 15 residues. CDR3 protein: CASSSRDRGRDTQYF. The CDR3 DNA reads as TGTGCCAGCAGCTCGAGAGACAGGGGGCGAGATACGCAGTATTTT.

The chain links TRBV5-6 to TRBJ2-3; tentatively, D is TRBD2 (5 bases). V was cut by 1 base and J by 2 bases, with 5 bases left in between. The length of the CDR3 is 13 residues. The V gene's germline CDR1 is SGHDT and CDR2 YYEEEE. The CDR3 loop is CASSLRDTDTQYF. The CDR3 DNA reads as TGTGCCAGCAGCTTGCGGGACACAGATACGCAGTATTTT.

This clone showed up many times. The junction departs from germline at one end; a sequencing error may be responsible. CDR3 in amino acids: CPGPGKAFF. CDR3 nucleotides: TGCCCAGGCCCGGGAAAAGCTTTCTTT. The chain couples TRBV7-7 to TRBJ1-1; unclear D gene. Germline lookup yields CDR1 SSHAT and CDR2 FNYEAQ (reference sequence). The CDR3 extends over 9 amino acids.

This clone was observed a few times. V usage is TRBV7-8 and J usage is TRBJ1-5; D gene uncertain. With 2 bases removed from V and 3 bases from J, the gap between germline ends came to 5 bases. This CDR3 region has 13 residues. Germline loops: CDR1 SGHVS, CDR2 FQNEAQ. This CDR3 reads CASSLQNNQPQHF. The CDR3 nucleotides read TGTGCCAGCAGCTTACAAAACAATCAGCCCCAGCATTTT.

The rearrangement joins TRBV28 to TRBJ1-1, with D perhaps TRBD1 (5 bases). The V end was cut by 7 bases, the J end by 5 bases, with 17 bases between. Per the germline V gene, CDR1 is MDHEN and CDR2 is SYDVKM. The CDR3 sequence is 14 residues long. The CDR3 coding sequence is TGTGCCAGCACGGCCGAGGGGAGGGCAACTGAAGCTTTCTTT. Protein product: CASTAEGRATEAFF.

The chain recombines TRBV28 with TRBJ1-6; 9 nucleotides align to TRBD1. The CDR3 loop spans 16 amino acids. The V and J ends lost 2 bases and 10 bases, in that order; junction bases with no gene match: 9. The germline V gene encodes CDR1 MDHEN and CDR2 SYDVKM. The CDR3 is CASSLQTGTGSSPLHF. The DNA of the CDR3 is TGTGCCAGCAGTTTACAAACCGGGACAGGGTCCTCACCCCTCCACTTT.

V is TRBV6-1 and J is TRBJ1-2; a weak D match, TRBD1 (5 bases). The CDR3 is made up of 15 amino acids. Germline assignment: CDR1 MNHNS and CDR2 SASEGT. The germline V and J ends were trimmed by 5 bases and 4 bases, with 17 bases remaining between them. The CDR3 DNA reads TGTGCCAGCAGTCGGGAGACAGTAAGCCTCTATGGCTACACCTTC. Amino acids: CASSRETVSLYGYTF.

V and J are TRBV6-6 and TRBJ1-3; tentative D call: TRBD1 (5 bases). CDR3 length equals 14 residues. V gave up 2 bases and J gave up 2 bases, with 7 bases separating them. Germline loops: CDR1 MNHNY, CDR2 SVGAGI (reference sequence). CDR3: CASSYRGAGNTIYF. The DNA of the CDR3 is TGTGCCAGCAGTTACAGGGGTGCTGGAAACACCATATATTTT.

The chain couples TRBV4-3 to TRBJ2-7; 8 positions agree with TRBD1. Germline CDR1 reads LGHNA; CDR2 reads YSLEER. The CDR3 sequence is 17 residues long. The ends lost 0 bases at V and 0 bases at J; junction bases unmatched: 7. DNA for the CDR3: TGCGCCAGCAGCCAAGATAGATTAGGACAGGGCTCCTACGAGCAGTACTTC. Translated: CASSQDRLGQGSYEQYF.

DNA for the CDR3: TGTGCCAGCAGCTCTCAGGGGTTCACCGGGGAGCTGTTTTTT. Translating gives CASSSQGFTGELFF. V gene TRBV11-2 combines with J gene TRBJ2-2; D might be TRBD1 (6 bases). This CDR3 is built from 14 residues. The V end was cut by 4 bases, the J end by 4 bases, with 10 bases between. The germline V gene encodes CDR1 SGHAT and CDR2 FQNNGV.

This chain connects TRBV28 to TRBJ2-3, with 12 bases that match TRBD2. This CDR3 is built from 15 residues. CDR1 is MDHEN and CDR2 is SYDVKM in the germline V gene. The V segment lost 5 bases and the J segment 4 bases; nucleotides outside the gene matches: 4. DNA of the CDR3: TGTGCCAGCAGTGCTCTAGCGGGGGGGGCAGATACGCAGTATTTT. Protein: CASSALAGGADTQYF.

The chain employs TRBV11-2 and TRBJ2-7; D is uncertain. CDR1 and CDR2 from the germline V gene are SGHAT and FQNNGV. The CDR3 runs to 14 residues. The V and J ends lost 4 bases and 0 bases respectively, with 10 bases between them. The CDR3 loop is CASSYGGISYEQYF. The CDR3 nucleotides read TGTGCCAGCAGCTACGGTGGGATCTCCTACGAGCAGTACTTC. The full variable domain, rest sourced from reference TRBV11-2 and TRBJ2-7, is EAGVAQSPRYKIIEKRQSVAFWCNPISGHATLYWYQQILGQGPKLLIQFQNNGVVDDSQLPKDRFSAERLKGVDSTLKIQPAKLEDSAVYLCASSYGGISYEQYFGPGTRLTVT.